Presented here are 26 T cell receptor beta chains from one specimen sequenced in a study of CD8 T cells in ankylosing spondylitis. MiXCR was run by TCRdb on the 5' RACE reads, yielding one entry per CDR3 protein. The sample gives 250,000 or so distinct CDR3 sequences, 15% to 20% of which show up once; roughly a third is in the top ten. Sequencing was performed on blood, either unsorted or a sorted T cell fraction (not recorded which). The receptors stem from a male donor with ankylosing spondylitis or in good health (not recorded which).

This clonotype was detected a few times. The rearrangement joins TRBV6-5 to TRBJ2-7, with 10 positions matching TRBD1. The CDR3 loop spans 15 amino acids. V gave up 4 bases and J gave up 5 bases; unmatched junction bases: 8. Germline-derived CDR1 and CDR2 are MNHEY and SVGAGI. The CDR3 DNA reads TGTGCCAGCAGTTTCCTGACAGGGGGCAGGGACGAGCAGTACTTC. Encoded protein: CASSFLTGGRDEQYF.

This chain uses TRBV9 with TRBJ1-2; D may be TRBD1 (6 bases). V shed 5 bases and J shed 4 bases, with 18 bases lying between them. Germline lookup yields CDR1 SGDLS and CDR2 YYNGEE. CDR3 length equals 15 residues. As DNA, the CDR3 is TGTGCCAGCAGTGTATACAGGGAGATGAGCTATGGCTACACCTTC. Protein product: CASSVYREMSYGYTF.

A few counts support this clonotype. This sequence joins TRBV4-2 and TRBJ2-7, with TRBD2 matching 9 bases. J gave up 0 bases and V 0 bases, and 12 bases lay outside the gene matches. CDR1 is LGHNA, CDR2 YNFKEQ, per germline. This CDR3 comprises 19 residues. CDR3 coding DNA: TGTGCCAGCAGCCAAGATCGTGAAGCGGGAGGCGCCAGCTCCTACGAGCAGTACTTC. Protein product: CASSQDREAGGASSYEQYF.

This chain joins TRBV29-1 and TRBJ2-3; D perhaps matches TRBD2 (6 bases). Germline loops: CDR1 SQVTM, CDR2 ANQGSEA. Trimming pared 8 bases from V and 7 bases from J, leaving 13 bases between. The CDR3 totals 11 residues. In nucleotides, the CDR3 is TGCAGCCCAACGGAGGGCCATACGCAGTATTTT. The encoded protein is CSPTEGHTQYF.

This clonotype showed up just a few times. The V gene is TRBV3-1, the J gene TRBJ1-1, with D hard to call. There are 15 residues in the CDR3. V gave up 4 bases and J gave up 1 base, with 13 bases separating them. Germline V gene data show CDR1 as LGHDT and CDR2 as YNNKEL (reference sequence). The CDR3 reads CASSLSGLGNTEAFF. CDR3 bases: TGTGCCAGCAGCCTATCGGGATTAGGGAACACTGAAGCTTTCTTT.

The chain carries TRBV20-1 and TRBJ2-3; D may match TRBD1 or TRBD2 (7 bases each). This CDR3 contains 16 residues. Trimming left V 3 bases short and J 6 bases short, with 22 bases between. The germline gives CDR1 DFQATT, CDR2 SNEGSKA (reference sequence). The CDR3 protein is CSARESRQGLSDTQYF. The CDR3 nucleotides are TGCAGTGCTAGGGAGTCCCGACAGGGACTAAGCGATACGCAGTATTTT.

The rearrangement links TRBV4-2 to TRBJ2-1; 7 bases are shared with TRBD2. V was clipped by 1 base and J by 4 bases; unmatched bases: 7. This CDR3 is 16 amino acids long. Looked up from germline, CDR1 is LGHNA and CDR2 is YNFKEQ. The CDR3, as DNA: TGTGCCAGCAGCCAAGGCTCTAGCGGTAAATACAATGAGCAGTTCTTC. This translates into CASSQGSSGKYNEQFF.

The chain recombines TRBV6-5 with TRBJ1-1; weak D call: TRBD1 (5 bases). Trimming took 0 bases from V and 4 from J, leaving 9 bases between them. This CDR3 region has 14 residues. The germline V gene has CDR1 MNHEY and CDR2 SVGAGI. DNA for the CDR3: TGTGCCAGCAGTTACTCGGGGGTTTTCACTGAAGCTTTCTTT. Protein sequence: CASSYSGVFTEAFF.

The rearrangement joins TRBV7-9 to TRBJ2-7; TRBD2 matches 13 bases. Trimming cost V 5 bases and J 2 bases; bases outside gene matches: 6. Germline V lookup: CDR1 SEHNR, CDR2 FQNEAQ (reference sequence). The CDR3 is 16 residues long. The CDR3 loop is CASSQILAGGPYEQYF. CDR3 bases: TGTGCCAGCAGCCAAATACTAGCGGGAGGGCCCTACGAGCAGTACTTC.

The DNA for the CDR3 is TGTGCTAGTGGTTTGGCCCCCGATACGCAGTATTTT. This sequence encodes CASGLAPDTQYF. This chain uses TRBV12-5 with TRBJ2-3; D remains unclear. The CDR3 runs to 12 residues. V dropped 1 base and J dropped 6 bases, with 5 bases sitting between them. CDR1 is LGHNT, CDR2 FRNRAP, per germline.

V and J are TRBV3-1 and TRBJ2-7, with D possibly matching TRBD2 (5 bases). CDR1 LGHDT and CDR2 YNNKEL come from the germline V gene (reference sequence). CDR3 length equals 14 residues. Between the trimmed V and J ends, which lost 4 bases and 0 bases, there was a span of 10 bases. CDR3 region: CASSPEGPSYEQYF. CDR3 bases: TGTGCCAGCAGCCCTGAGGGTCCCTCCTACGAGCAGTACTTC.

V gene TRBV12-3 or TRBV12-4 combines with J gene TRBJ2-2; D might be TRBD1 (5 bases). Trimming cost V 8 bases and J 6 bases, with 10 bases left between them. The CDR3 runs to 12 residues. Here the CDR3 reads CASSIRAGELFF. The DNA for the CDR3 is TGTGCCAGCTCTATCAGGGCCGGGGAGCTGTTTTTT.

The CDR3: CASSEEGRGGGQPQHF. The CDR3 DNA reads as TGTGCCAGCAGTGAAGAGGGCAGGGGGGGCGGTCAGCCCCAGCATTTT. The chain couples TRBV2 to TRBJ1-5; 7 nucleotides line up with TRBD1. The CDR3 covers 16 residues. Germline V gene lookup returns CDR1 SNHLY and CDR2 FYNNEI. V dropped 1 base and J dropped 6; count of bases not matched to a gene: 9.

The genes are TRBV7-2 and TRBJ2-7; possible D gene TRBD1, 5 bases. Trimming stripped 4 bases from V and 3 bases from J, with 16 bases between. Germline assignment: CDR1 SGHTA and CDR2 FQGNSA. The CDR3 consists of 15 residues. CDR3 loop: CASSSQGVADYEQYF. For the CDR3, the DNA is TGTGCCAGCAGCTCGCAAGGGGTGGCGGACTACGAGCAGTACTTC.

This clonotype was seen repeatedly, ten times or more. The rearrangement links TRBV4-3 to TRBJ2-1; no clear D. Germline V gene sequence: CDR1 LGHNA, CDR2 YSLEER. This CDR3 has 14 residues. V shed 1 base and J shed 7 bases, with 11 bases lying between them. CDR3: CASSQVPLGNEQFF. CDR3 nucleotides: TGCGCCAGCAGCCAAGTTCCCTTGGGGAATGAGCAGTTCTTC.

The V gene is TRBV4-1, the J gene TRBJ2-7, with D perhaps TRBD1 (6 bases). The CDR3 extends over 12 amino acids. Germline-derived CDR1 and CDR2 are MGHRA and YSYEKL. Trimming pared 1 base from V and 8 bases from J, leaving 9 bases between. CDR3 nucleotides: TGCGCCAGCAGCCAAGTGGGGGCGCAGCAGTACTTC. Amino acid sequence: CASSQVGAQQYF.

The genes are TRBV12-5 and TRBJ2-3; 7 bases match TRBD2. V gave up 5 bases and J gave up 0 bases; unmatched junction bases: 2. Germline-derived CDR1 and CDR2 are LGHNT and FRNRAP. CDR3 length equals 14 residues. This chain's CDR3 is CASGSGVSTDTQYF. DNA of the CDR3: TGTGCTAGTGGTAGCGGGGTTAGCACAGATACGCAGTATTTT. Filled out from reference TRBV12-5 and TRBJ2-3, the complete variable domain reads DARVTQTPRHKVTEMGQEVTMRCQPILGHNTVFWYRQTMMQGLELLAYFRNRAPLDDSGMPKDRFSAEMPDATLATLKIQPSEPRDSAVYFCASGSGVSTDTQYFGPGTRLTVL.

The chain recombines TRBV5-6 with TRBJ2-2; D possibly corresponds to TRBD1 (5 bases). From germline, CDR1 is SGHDT and CDR2 YYEEEE. The CDR3 spans 13 residues. V was cut by 7 bases and J by 5 bases, with 12 bases left in between. CDR3 sequence: CASWIQGTGELFF. CDR3 sequence (DNA): TGTGCCAGCTGGATTCAGGGAACCGGGGAGCTGTTTTTT.

The chain is built from TRBV27 and TRBJ2-7, with D perhaps being TRBD1 or TRBD2 (5 bases each). Trimming cost V 6 bases and J 5 bases, with 17 bases left between them. The CDR3 has 14 amino acids. Per germline, CDR1 MNHEY and CDR2 SMNVEV (reference sequence). CDR3 DNA sequence: TGTGCCAGCAGGCGGAGGCCAGGGATCGACGAGCAGTACTTC. Translating gives CASRRRPGIDEQYF.

The rearrangement links TRBV29-1 to TRBJ2-7, with D unresolved. The CDR3 is 13 amino acids. V lost 0 bases and J lost 2, with 8 bases in between. Germline-derived CDR1 and CDR2 are SQVTM and ANQGSEA. The CDR3 region is CSVEEGPAYEQYF. The CDR3 DNA follows: TGCAGCGTTGAAGAAGGGCCAGCCTACGAGCAGTACTTC.

V and J are TRBV12-3 or TRBV12-4 and TRBJ2-3; 9 nucleotides match TRBD2. The V gene end was trimmed by 6 bases and the J gene end by 4 bases; junction bases not matched to a gene: 11. The CDR3 is made up of 16 amino acids. As DNA, the CDR3 is TGTGCCAGCAGGTCCGGGACTAGCAGCGTCGCAGATACGCAGTATTTT. Its protein is CASRSGTSSVADTQYF.

The chain couples TRBV29-1 to TRBJ2-7; D not certain. The CDR3 spans 14 residues. V was trimmed by 6 bases and J by 9 bases, leaving 24 bases between them. Germline CDR1 SQVTM, CDR2 ANQGSEA. CDR3 DNA sequence: TGCAGCGTCAAGACCGAGATGAGACCTATGGCGCAGTACTTC. Protein product: CSVKTEMRPMAQYF.

Notes on this clonotype: Just one base apart from a much larger clone, this may be a read error. The chain employs TRBV27 and TRBJ2-1; D uncertain. The CDR3 has 14 residues. The germline V gene encodes CDR1 MNHEY and CDR2 SMNVEV (reference sequence). CDR3 protein: CVSSFTKLYNEQFF. CDR3 bases: TGTGTCAGCAGTTTTACGAAGCTCTACAATGAGCAGTTCTTC.

Only a few counts were recorded for this clonotype. This rearrangement joins TRBV4-3 to TRBJ2-1; 8 nucleotides align to TRBD2. CDR1 is LGHNA, CDR2 YSLEER, per germline. V shed 0 bases, J shed 0 bases, and the junction held 4 bases outside the gene matches. This CDR3 has 17 amino acids. The CDR3 DNA sequence: TGCGCCAGCAGCCAAGACGACAGCGGGAGCTCCTACAATGAGCAGTTCTTC. It translates to CASSQDDSGSSYNEQFF.

The rearrangement uses TRBV7-9 and TRBJ2-2; a possible D gene is TRBD1 (5 bases). Deletions cut 5 bases from V and 2 bases from J, with 15 bases between. The germline CDR1 and CDR2 sequences are SEHNR and FQNEAQ (reference sequence). The CDR3 length is 16 residues. This chain's CDR3 is CASSARQTTNTGELFF. The CDR3 bases are TGTGCCAGCAGCGCCCGACAGACAACTAACACCGGGGAGCTGTTTTTT.

The sample holds a few counts of this clonotype. This rearrangement joins TRBV20-1 to TRBJ1-1; D possibly corresponds to TRBD1 (5 bases). The germline gives CDR1 DFQATT, CDR2 SNEGSKA (reference sequence). The CDR3 loop spans 14 amino acids. Trimming left V 3 bases short and J 1 base short, with 12 bases between. In DNA form, the CDR3 reads TGCAGTGCTAGGACCCCCCAGGGGAACACTGAAGCTTTCTTT. Translating it yields CSARTPQGNTEAFF.